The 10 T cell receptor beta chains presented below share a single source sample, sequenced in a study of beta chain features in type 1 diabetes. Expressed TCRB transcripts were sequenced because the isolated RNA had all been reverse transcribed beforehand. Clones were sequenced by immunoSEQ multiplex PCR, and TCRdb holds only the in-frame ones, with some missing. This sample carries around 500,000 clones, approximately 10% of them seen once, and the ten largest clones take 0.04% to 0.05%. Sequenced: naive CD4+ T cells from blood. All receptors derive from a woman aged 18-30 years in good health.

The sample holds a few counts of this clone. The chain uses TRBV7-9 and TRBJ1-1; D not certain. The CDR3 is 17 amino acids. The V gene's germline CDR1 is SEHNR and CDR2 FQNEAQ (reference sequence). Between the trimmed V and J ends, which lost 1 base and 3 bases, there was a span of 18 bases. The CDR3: CASSLGRVREGDTEAFF. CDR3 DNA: TGTGCCAGCAGCTTAGGGAGGGTACGGGAAGGAGACACTGAAGCTTTCTTT. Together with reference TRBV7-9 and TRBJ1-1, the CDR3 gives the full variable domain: DTGVSQNPRHKITKRGQNVTFRCDPISEHNRLYWYRQTLGQGPEFLTYFQNEAQLEKSRLLSDRFSAERPKGSFSTLEIQRTEQGDSAMYLCASSLGRVREGDTEAFFGQGTRLTVV.

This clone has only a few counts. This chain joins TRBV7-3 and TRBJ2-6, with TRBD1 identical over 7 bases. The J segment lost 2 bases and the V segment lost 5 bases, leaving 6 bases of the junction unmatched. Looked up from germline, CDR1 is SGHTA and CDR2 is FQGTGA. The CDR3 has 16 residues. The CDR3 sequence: CASSKQTGTGANVLTF. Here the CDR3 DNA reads TGTGCCAGCAGCAAGCAGACAGGGACTGGGGCCAACGTCCTGACTTTC.

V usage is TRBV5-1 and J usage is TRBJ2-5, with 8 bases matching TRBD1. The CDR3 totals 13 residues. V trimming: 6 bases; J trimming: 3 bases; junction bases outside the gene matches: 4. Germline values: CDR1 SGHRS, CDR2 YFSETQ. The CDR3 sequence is CASTLGQEETQYF. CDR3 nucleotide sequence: TGCGCCAGCACTTTGGGACAGGAAGAGACCCAGTACTTC.

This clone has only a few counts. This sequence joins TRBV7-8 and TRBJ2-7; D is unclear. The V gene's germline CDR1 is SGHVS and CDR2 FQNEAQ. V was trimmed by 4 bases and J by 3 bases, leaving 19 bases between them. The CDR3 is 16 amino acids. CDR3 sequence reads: CASSSSPAVTVYEQYF. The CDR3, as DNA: TGTGCCAGCAGCTCCAGTCCGGCCGTGACTGTCTACGAGCAGTACTTC.

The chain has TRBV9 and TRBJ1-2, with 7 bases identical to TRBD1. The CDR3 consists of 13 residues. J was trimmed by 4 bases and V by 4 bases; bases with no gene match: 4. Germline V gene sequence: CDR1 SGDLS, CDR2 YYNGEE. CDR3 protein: CASSNRGGYGYTF. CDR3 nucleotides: TGTGCCAGCAGCAACAGGGGCGGCTATGGCTACACCTTC.

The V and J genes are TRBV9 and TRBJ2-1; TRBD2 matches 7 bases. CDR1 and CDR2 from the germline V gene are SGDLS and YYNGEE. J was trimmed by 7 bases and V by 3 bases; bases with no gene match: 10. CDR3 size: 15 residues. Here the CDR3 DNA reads TGTGCCAGCAGCGCCCGGCTAGCGGAGTATAATGAGCAGTTCTTC. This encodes CASSARLAEYNEQFF.

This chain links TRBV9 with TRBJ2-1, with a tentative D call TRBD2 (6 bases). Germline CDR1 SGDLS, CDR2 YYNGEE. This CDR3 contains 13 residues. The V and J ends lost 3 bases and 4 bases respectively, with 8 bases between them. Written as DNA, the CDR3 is TGTGCCAGCAGCGACGGGACTTACAATGAGCAGTTCTTC. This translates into CASSDGTYNEQFF. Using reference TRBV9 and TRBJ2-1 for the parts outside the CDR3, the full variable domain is DSGVTQTPKHLITATGQRVTLRCSPRSGDLSVYWYQQSLDQGLQFLIQYYNGEERAKGNILERFSAQQFPDLHSELNLSSLELGDSALYFCASSDGTYNEQFFGPGTRLTVL.

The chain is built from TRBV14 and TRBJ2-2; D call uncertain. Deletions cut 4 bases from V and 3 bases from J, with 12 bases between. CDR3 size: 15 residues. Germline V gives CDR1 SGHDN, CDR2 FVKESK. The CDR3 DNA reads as TGTGCCAGCAGCCCCAAGAGGTGGTACACCGGGGAGCTGTTTTTT. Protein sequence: CASSPKRWYTGELFF.

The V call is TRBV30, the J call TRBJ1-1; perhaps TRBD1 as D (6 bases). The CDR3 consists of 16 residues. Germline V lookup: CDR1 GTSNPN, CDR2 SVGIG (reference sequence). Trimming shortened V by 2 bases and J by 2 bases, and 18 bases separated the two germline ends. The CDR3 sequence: CAWSRGYRFGNTEAFF. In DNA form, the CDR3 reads TGTGCCTGGAGTAGGGGGTATCGATTTGGTAACACTGAAGCTTTCTTT.

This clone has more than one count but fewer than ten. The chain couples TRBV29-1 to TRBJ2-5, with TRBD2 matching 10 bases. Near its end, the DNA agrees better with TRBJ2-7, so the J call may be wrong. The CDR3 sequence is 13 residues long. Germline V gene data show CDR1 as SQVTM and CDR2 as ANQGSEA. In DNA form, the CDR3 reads TGCAGCGTTGAAGAGGGACTAGCGACCGAGCAGTACTTC. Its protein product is CSVEEGLATEQYF.